This T cell receptor beta chain was sequenced during a study of T-cell memory formation after mild COVID-19 (dated by TCRdb to about 2021). Broadly, across the study: Most TCR sequence clusters were specific to one of the two donors. In two donors, T-cell clones that expanded and contracted after mild COVID-19 were followed by sequencing TCRalpha and TCRbeta repertoires longitudinally. The cohort comprised two young, previously healthy adult volunteers, one female and one male. What the work shows at the level of the full study, not this receptor alone: The study included only a couple of mild cases, and larger cohorts that include severe cases with pre-infection samples were judged to be necessary. Some responding clones were found in pre-infection memory, which suggests that pre-existing cross-reactive memory T cells took part in the SARS-CoV-2 response. Contracting CD4+ clones turned up mainly in the CM and EM memory subsets, whereas EMRA was where CD8+ clones were enriched. Whether the second-wave clones peaking on day 37 were SARS-CoV-2 specific was not confirmed. Balanced CD4/CD8 phenotypes were observed for clones contracting from day 15 to 85, whereas a bias towards CD4+ was observed for a second wave of clones expanding from day 15 to 37.

PBMCs were isolated by Ficoll-Paque density gradient centrifugation. For this clonotype: Its antigen remains unidentified. Within one base of it there is no much larger clone, and no base qualities were kept.

According to the germline V gene (reference sequence), CDR1 reads SEHNR and CDR2 reads FQNEAQ. Trimming at the junction amounts to 5 bases on V and 5 bases on J, and the germline ends lie 18 bases apart. From cysteine to phenylalanine, the CDR3 is 15 amino acids long. Only the CDR3 portion is preserved as DNA: 45 bases, with reading frame beginning at the first base. Sequencing used an Illumina NovaSeq 6000. cDNA libraries for TCRalpha and TCRbeta were prepared by 5'RACE using constant-segment primers, with sample barcodes and unique molecular identifiers added. RNA was extracted from every sample with Trizol reagent. Amplification of the libraries took two PCR steps, and the second step added a second sample barcode plus Illumina TruSeq adapters. Libraries were sequenced on an Illumina NovaSeq with 2 x 150 bp paired-end reads. As for how the authors treated the data: With migec v1.2.7, reads were demultiplexed and then collapsed into UMI-guided consensus sequences. Using mixcr v2.1.11, UMI consensuses were aligned to TRA and TRB V and J templates and then assembled into clonotypes. A clonotype was counted as expanded or contracted only when both edgeR and NoisET called the clonotype significant, with the noise models trained on biological replicates. For edgeR calls, a false discovery rate-adjusted p below 0.01 and a log2 fold-change threshold of 1 were applied. As an exploratory analysis of dynamics, PCA with hierarchical clustering was applied to max-normalized trajectories of the 1000 most abundant clonotypes. Separately sequenced CD4+ and CD8+ repertoires were used to assign the CD4 or CD8 phenotype of responding clones. The public reads were quality trimmed at Q25 with fastp and then assembled into clones with MiXCR by TCRdb, keeping productive beta chains. Entries that share a CDR3 protein sequence are merged under the most common genes and DNA. TCRdb assigned the V and J calls; the authors' analysis was not used. This sample holds about 110,000 distinct CDR3 sequences; 9.5% to 15% were observed only once. 27% of the sample is taken by the ten largest.

This TCR was sampled from an adult woman who had mild COVID-19 (a few samples of this study predate the infection). The sample titles of this study are shuffled in the database, so cell type and time point are left out; the donor was told from shared clones. This sequence uses TRBV7-9 and TRBJ1-1; the D gene is perhaps TRBD1, on 6 matching bases. The sequenced sample was PBMCs or a T cell subset sorted from them (not recorded which). The CDR3 here reads CASSQPTGRRTEAFF. The nucleotide sequence reads TGTGCCAGCAGCCAACCTACAGGGAGGAGGACTGAAGCTTTCTTT. Where the CDR3 stops, the reference TRBV7-9 and TRBJ1-1 genes take over; the full variable domain is DTGVSQNPRHKITKRGQNVTFRCDPISEHNRLYWYRQTLGQGPEFLTYFQNEAQLEKSRLLSDRFSAERPKGSFSTLEIQRTEQGDSAMYLCASSQPTGRRTEAFFGQGTRLTVV.